What follows describes a single T cell receptor (beta chain). This clonotype was counted at least ten times. Its recognized antigen is unknown. Base qualities are not provided; no much larger clone lies one nucleotide away. Any patient with an uncontrolled infection, another autoimmune disease, pregnancy or lactation was excluded. Clinical symptoms, serum thyroxine and TRAb, thyroid ultrasound, and orbital computed tomography formed the basis for the diagnoses. Trizol reagent was used to extract total RNA, and RNA quality was then checked on an Agilent 2100 Bioanalyzer. The record originates from a study of T cells in Graves' hyperthyroidism and ophthalmopathy (dated 2019 in TCRdb). About the full investigation: TCR V-J signatures able to tell the groups apart were searched for in a discovery cohort of more than 90 patients, of whom 43 had Graves' ophthalmopathy and roughly 59 had stable Graves' hyperthyroidism. Prospective prediction of ophthalmopathy was tested in an independent validation cohort consisting of fewer than 20 hyperthyroidism patients and 15 to 17 patients who later progressed to ophthalmopathy. The 100 discovery patients were randomly split 7:3 into training and test sets. Thyroid tissue and blood T-cell repertoires from six or seven Graves' hyperthyroidism patients were also compared in the study. Following sampling, methimazole starting at 30 mg daily was given to hyperthyroidism patients, and high-dose intravenous methylprednisolone was given to ophthalmopathy patients. The paper reports TCR Vbeta CDR3 sequencing of some 140 peripheral blood samples: 43 ophthalmopathy, roughly 80 hyperthyroidism and around 17 progressor patients.

Reading from cysteine to phenylalanine, the CDR3 counts 16 amino acids. Only CDR3 DNA remains: 48 bases, in frame from the first base. CDR1 is given as DFQATT and CDR2 as SNEGSKA, both from the germline V gene (reference sequence). V is pruned by 1 base and J by 1 base, leaving 9 bases of the junction without a gene match. Findings and caveats that apply to the study as a whole: Most expanded thyroid clonotypes (frequency above 0.001) were also found in blood, which suggests that blood repertoires may mirror thyroid immune responses. A 13 V-J signature model separated ophthalmopathy from stable hyperthyroidism, with 87.88% sensitivity and about 81% specificity in cross-validation and 80%/75% in testing. Sample size was not statistically predetermined, and investigators were not blinded to group allocation. In validation, the model predicted progression to ophthalmopathy a median of about 6.5 months before onset, with roughly 68% sensitivity and just under 75% specificity.

TCR beta CDR3 regions were amplified from RNA transcripts. The TCR CDR3 was subjected to a first round of RT-PCR using the HTBI primer set and the Qiagen OneStep RT-PCR kit. A second multiplex PCR round built the libraries, followed by size selection and purification. The libraries were sequenced on an Illumina HiSeq2000 using paired-end 100 bp reads. Per the original workflow: Raw data were processed with SOAPnuke, discarding reads with adapters, uncalled bases, mean Phred below 15, or no exact constant-primer or identifier match. COPE v1.2.5 was used to merge the high-quality paired reads, and each unique nucleotide sequence was defined as a clonotype. MiTCR v1.1 was used to align clonotypes to the IMGT TRBV, TRBD and TRBJ reference segments. The analysis was restricted to V-J combinations with a frequency above 0.0001, which together covered 99.2% of the repertoires. The TCS score was defined as F50 (clonal expansion) divided by E x V (chaos), with BLOSUM62-based TCRdist calculated between CDR3 peptides within each V-J. Welch's t-statistics and random forest reduced roughly 540 V-J features to roughly 13, which were used in a naive Bayes classifier (R e1071). The similarity between thyroid and blood repertoires was quantified using the Morisita-Horn index. TCRdb trimmed the raw reads at Q25, called clones with MiXCR and kept productive beta chains. Entries that share a CDR3 protein sequence are merged under the most common genes and DNA. TCRdb's processing, not the study's, gives the V and J calls here. The sample contains 490,000 or so distinct CDR3 sequences, 46% of them found a single time. The ten top clones hold approximately 44% of the sample.

Sequencing used peripheral blood or thyroid tissue (not recorded which). The sequence links TRBV20-1 to TRBJ1-1; 7 central bases correspond to TRBD1. The TCR sequence derives from an adult woman with Graves' disease, either hyperthyroidism or ophthalmopathy (not recorded which). The DNA is as follows: TGCAGTGCTAGAGCAGGGGGGGCCCGGGGGAACACTGAAGCTTTCTTT. This yields the protein CSARAGGARGNTEAFF.